Presented here are 24 T cell receptor beta chains from one specimen sequenced in a study of identical twins. A single record per CDR3 protein comes from TCRdb applying MiXCR to the 5' RACE reads. The sample has roughly 290,000 distinct CDR3 sequences; around 9.7% are singletons. This sample was also put to use in a study of yellow fever vaccine responses in identical twins.

The sequencing input was CD8+ T cells sorted from blood. Receptors were obtained from a woman younger than 30 in good health.

This clonotype showed up many times. The chain recombines TRBV25-1 with TRBJ2-5, with D possibly matching TRBD1 (5 bases). This CDR3 is 15 amino acids long. V shed 7 bases and J shed 5 bases, with 20 bases lying between them. Germline V gene lookup returns CDR1 MGHDK and CDR2 SYGVNS. CDR3: CASNYNPGGAETQYF. For the CDR3, the DNA is TGTGCCAGCAATTACAACCCCGGTGGGGCTGAGACCCAGTACTTC. Filled out from reference TRBV25-1 and TRBJ2-5, the complete variable domain reads EADIYQTPRYLVIGTGKKITLECSQTMGHDKMYWYQQDPGMELHLIHYSYGVNSTEKGDLSSESTVSRIRTEHFPLTLESARPSHTSQYLCASNYNPGGAETQYFGPGTRLLVL.

V gene TRBV11-1 combines with J gene TRBJ2-7; D tentatively fits TRBD1 or TRBD2 (6 bases each). CDR1 SGHAT and CDR2 FQDESV come from the germline V gene (reference sequence). The V and J ends lost 0 bases and 2 bases respectively, with 14 bases between them. The CDR3 has 16 residues. The CDR3 bases are TGTGCCAGCAGCTTAGCCCCTCGGGGGCTCACCTACGAGCAGTACTTC. Translating gives CASSLAPRGLTYEQYF.

The V gene is TRBV11-2, the J gene TRBJ2-1, with D tentatively TRBD1 (5 bases). The CDR3 extends over 15 amino acids. CDR1 is SGHAT, CDR2 FQNNGV, per germline. Trimming took off 1 base at V and 5 bases at J, with 12 bases between the two ends. The CDR3 region has the DNA TGTGCCAGCAGCTTAGTCGCCGTCAGGGACAATGAGCAGTTCTTC. Its translation is CASSLVAVRDNEQFF. Full variable domain (remainder filled in from reference TRBV11-2 and TRBJ2-1): EAGVAQSPRYKIIEKRQSVAFWCNPISGHATLYWYQQILGQGPKLLIQFQNNGVVDDSQLPKDRFSAERLKGVDSTLKIQPAKLEDSAVYLCASSLVAVRDNEQFFGPGTRLTVL.

In this sample, this clonotype turned up a few times. This chain joins TRBV7-6 and TRBJ1-1, with D maybe TRBD1 (6 bases). The CDR3 is made up of 19 amino acids. With 5 bases removed from V and 2 bases from J, the gap between germline ends came to 27 bases. Germline CDR1 and CDR2: SGHVS and FNYEAQ. CDR3: CASSTIRGGAGAGNTEAFF. The CDR3 DNA follows: TGTGCCAGCAGCACTATTAGGGGGGGAGCCGGGGCGGGCAACACTGAAGCTTTCTTT.

This clonotype has a handful of counts. The chain uses TRBV6-4 and TRBJ2-7; 9 positions agree with TRBD1. The V and J ends lost 8 bases and 2 bases, in that order; junction bases with no gene match: 4. This CDR3 has 13 residues. Germline V lookup: CDR1 MRHNA, CDR2 SNTAGT. The DNA for the CDR3 is TGTGCCAGCGGACAGGGGCCAACCTACGAGCAGTACTTC. It is translated as CASGQGPTYEQYF.

Ten or more counts support this clonotype. This chain connects TRBV6-5 to TRBJ1-5; D is possibly TRBD1 (5 bases). The germline V and J ends were trimmed by 4 bases and 5 bases, with 15 bases remaining between them. The germline gives CDR1 MNHEY, CDR2 SVGAGI. This CDR3 has 15 amino acids. CDR3 region: CASSLKDRGYQPQHF. CDR3 nucleotides: TGTGCCAGCAGTTTAAAAGACAGAGGGTATCAGCCCCAGCATTTT.

The chain combines TRBV7-9 with TRBJ2-7, with 13 bases identical to TRBD2. Germline lookup yields CDR1 SEHNR and CDR2 FQNEAQ (reference sequence). The junction had 10 bases not matched to a gene; V was cut back by 4 bases and J by 4 bases. This CDR3 has 17 residues. As DNA, the CDR3 is TGTGCCAGCAGCTCGACAGGGACTAGCGGGGACGTGTACGAGCAGTACTTC. Translated: CASSSTGTSGDVYEQYF. The full variable domain, completed using reference TRBV7-9 and TRBJ2-7, is DTGVSQNPRHKITKRGQNVTFRCDPISEHNRLYWYRQTLGQGPEFLTYFQNEAQLEKSRLLSDRFSAERPKGSFSTLEIQRTEQGDSAMYLCASSSTGTSGDVYEQYFGPGTRLTVT.

This chain joins TRBV20-1 and TRBJ2-3; 11 bases agree with TRBD2. J lost 1 base, V lost 4 bases, and 4 bases had no gene match. The CDR3 is made up of 15 amino acids. The germline gives CDR1 DFQATT, CDR2 SNEGSKA (reference sequence). CDR3 DNA: TGCAGTGCTATCATTAGCGGGGGGGGCACAGATACGCAGTATTTT. Amino acid sequence: CSAIISGGGTDTQYF.

This clonotype was detected many times. The chain combines TRBV4-1 with TRBJ2-7; 11 bases line up with TRBD2. V dropped 5 bases and J dropped 4; count of bases not matched to a gene: 10. CDR3 size: 16 residues. The germline V gene has CDR1 MGHRA and CDR2 YSYEKL. Here the CDR3 DNA reads TGCGCCAGCAGCACCCTAGCGGGGGGAGTAATTTACGAGCAGTACTTC. It yields the protein CASSTLAGGVIYEQYF.

The table lists this clonotype with a few counts. V is TRBV5-6 and J is TRBJ2-1, with D unclear. The V end lost 1 base, the J end lost 4 bases, and 9 bases lay between the germline ends. This CDR3 comprises 14 residues. Germline V CDR1 and CDR2: SGHDT, YYEEEE. CDR3: CASSLLRSYNEQFF. In DNA form, the CDR3 reads TGTGCCAGCAGCTTGCTACGGAGTTACAATGAGCAGTTCTTC.

This clonotype was observed many times. J is TRBJ2-2 and V is TRBV20-1; 10 bases are a match to TRBD2. Losses at the gene ends were 2 bases for V and 4 bases for J; bases not matched to a gene: 7. The CDR3 is made up of 16 amino acids. CDR1 is DFQATT, CDR2 SNEGSKA, per germline (reference sequence). The CDR3 spells CSARPTSGATTGELFF. For the CDR3, the DNA is TGCAGTGCTAGACCAACTAGCGGGGCTACCACCGGGGAGCTGTTTTTT.

The CDR3 region has the DNA TGTGCCAGCCGAGAAGAGGGGGGGAACACTGAAGCTTTCTTT. This gives the protein CASREEGGNTEAFF. This chain uses TRBV6-1 with TRBJ1-1, with D tentatively TRBD1 (6 bases). This CDR3 is built from 14 residues. V shed 8 bases and J shed 1 base, with 14 bases lying between them. Germline V lookup: CDR1 MNHNS, CDR2 SASEGT.

The table lists this clonotype with many counts. This rearrangement joins TRBV21-1 to TRBJ2-2. TRBV21-1 is marked as a pseudogene. This CDR3 comprises 13 residues. CDR3 sequence: CASSNPNPGELFF. The CDR3, as DNA: TGTGCCAGCAGCAACCCAAACCCCGGGGAGCTGTTTTTT.

The table lists this clonotype with a few counts. The chain uses TRBV20-1 and TRBJ2-7, with no clear D. This CDR3 spans 12 amino acids. V lost 5 bases and J 2 bases, leaving 10 bases between the germline ends. Germline V CDR1 and CDR2: DFQATT, SNEGSKA (reference sequence). As DNA, the CDR3 is TGCAGTGCTCATGACGGACCCTACGAGCAGTACTTC. It yields the protein CSAHDGPYEQYF.

This clonotype was recorded a few times. This rearrangement joins TRBV9 to TRBJ1-3; no definite D call. The V end lost 0 bases, the J end lost 7 bases, and 11 bases lay between the germline ends. The CDR3 spans 14 residues. Per germline, CDR1 SGDLS and CDR2 YYNGEE. The CDR3 nucleotides are TGTGCCAGCAGCGTAGATGGTGATCCGAACACCATATATTTT. Translating gives CASSVDGDPNTIYF. The full variable domain, rest sourced from reference TRBV9 and TRBJ1-3, is DSGVTQTPKHLITATGQRVTLRCSPRSGDLSVYWYQQSLDQGLQFLIQYYNGEERAKGNILERFSAQQFPDLHSELNLSSLELGDSALYFCASSVDGDPNTIYFGEGSWLTVV.

This clonotype was seen only a few times. A junction end diverges from the germline sequence, so it may reflect a read error. The chain is built from TRBV30 and TRBJ1-1; unclear D gene. Germline V gene data show CDR1 as GTSNPN and CDR2 as SVGIG (reference sequence). The CDR3 spans 12 residues. The CDR3 is CAWSDLRPEAFF. Here the CDR3 DNA reads TGTGCCTGGAGCGATTTACGTCCTGAGGCTTTCTTT.

This clonotype occurred many times. The chain carries TRBV27 and TRBJ2-1; 7 nucleotides line up with TRBD2. Germline CDR1 and CDR2: MNHEY and SMNVEV (reference sequence). J gave up 7 bases and V 2 bases, and 5 bases lay outside the gene matches. This CDR3 comprises 14 residues. DNA for the CDR3: TGTGCCAGCAGTTTAGTGGGAGGGAATAATGAGCAGTTCTTC. This translates into CASSLVGGNNEQFF.

The rearrangement uses TRBV6-4 and TRBJ1-2; 9 bases agree with TRBD1. Germline lookup yields CDR1 MRHNA and CDR2 SNTAGT. Trimming cost V 1 base and J 4 bases; bases outside gene matches: 10. CDR3 length: 17 residues. CDR3: CASSDFPGQGLAYGYTF. CDR3 sequence (DNA): TGTGCCAGCAGTGACTTTCCGGGACAGGGCCTTGCCTATGGCTACACCTTC.

In this sample, this clonotype turned up a few times. The chain joins TRBV30 to TRBJ2-7, with 7 bases fitting TRBD2. The CDR3 sequence is 13 residues long. The germline V gene has CDR1 GTSNPN and CDR2 SVGIG (reference sequence). V was clipped by 0 bases and J by 6 bases; unmatched bases: 5. CDR3: CAWSVAGLGEQYF. The CDR3 nucleotides are TGTGCCTGGAGTGTAGCGGGACTGGGCGAGCAGTACTTC.

This chain joins TRBV12-3 or TRBV12-4 and TRBJ2-5; the match to TRBD1 covers 11 bases. CDR3 length equals 15 residues. V gave up 6 bases and J gave up 7 bases; unmatched junction bases: 10. CDR3 in DNA: TGTGCCAGCAGAAAGGGGACAGGGGGTAGGATGACCCAGTACTTC. This encodes CASRKGTGGRMTQYF.

This clonotype was counted only a few times. The rearrangement links TRBV11-2 to TRBJ2-1, with 7 bases aligning to TRBD1. With 3 bases clipped from V and 4 bases from J, the junction kept 9 bases outside the gene matches. Germline V gives CDR1 SGHAT, CDR2 FQNNGV. The CDR3 has 16 amino acids. The CDR3 here is CASSFLSDRVYNEQFF. In nucleotides, the CDR3 is TGTGCCAGCAGCTTCCTCTCCGACAGGGTTTACAATGAGCAGTTCTTC.

The chain recombines TRBV4-3 with TRBJ2-5, with 10 bases identical to TRBD2. CDR3 size: 16 residues. Germline trimming cut 4 bases from V and 2 bases from J; bases unmatched to any gene: 7. CDR1 LGHNA and CDR2 YSLEER come from the germline V gene. CDR3 in DNA: TGCGCCAGCAGCCCAAGCCGGACTAGCGGACAAGAGACCCAGTACTTC. Its protein product is CASSPSRTSGQETQYF.

A few counts support this clonotype. The rearrangement links TRBV20-1 to TRBJ1-6; D is ambiguous. V gave up 0 bases and J gave up 4 bases, with 13 bases separating them. Per germline, CDR1 DFQATT and CDR2 SNEGSKA (reference sequence). This CDR3 is built from 16 residues. This chain's CDR3 is CSARESPTAYNSPLHF. CDR3 coding DNA: TGCAGTGCTAGAGAGTCCCCCACAGCTTATAATTCACCCCTCCACTTT.

The chain is built from TRBV20-1 and TRBJ2-4; no definite D call. There are 13 residues in the CDR3. Trimming removed 2 bases at V and 5 bases at J, with 10 bases between. CDR1 is DFQATT, CDR2 SNEGSKA, per germline (reference sequence). The chain's CDR3 is CSARSQTENIQYF. In DNA form, the CDR3 reads TGCAGTGCTAGATCACAGACGGAAAACATTCAGTACTTC.